This note documents a single T cell receptor beta chain sequence. The antigen is undetermined. Trimming stripped 2 bases from V and 5 bases from J, with 11 bases between. The V gene's germline CDR1 is GTSNPN and CDR2 SVGIG (reference sequence). The CDR3 length is 13 residues. The data are from a study of T cells in Graves' hyperthyroidism and ophthalmopathy. The TCR beta CDR3 regions underwent amplification using RNA transcripts as the source. Researchers ran a first-round RT-PCR on the TCR CDR3 using the HTBI primer set. TCRdb used MiXCR to reprocess the multiplex PCR reads, holding one entry per CDR3 protein. The sample lists around 270,000 distinct CDR3 sequences, less than 20% occurring once. Patients affected by ophthalmopathy presented a Clinical Activity Score of at least 3, a NOSPECS grade of at least 4, and disease duration below 3 months. Uncontrolled infection, other autoimmune disease, pregnancy or lactation barred patients from enrollment.

Study findings and constraints: Ophthalmopathy got predicted by the model a median roughly 6.1 months before its onset.

This TCR came from a man aged 50 to 60 with Graves' ophthalmopathy. The sample consisted of blood. V usage is TRBV30 and J usage is TRBJ2-3, with D tentatively TRBD1 (5 bases). The CDR3 spells CAWSLGAGDTQYF. CDR3 nucleotides: TGTGCCTGGAGTTTAGGGGCAGGAGATACGCAGTATTTT.